This TCR delta chain was retrieved from a study of gamma-delta T cells after stem cell transplantation. TCRdb re-called the RT-PCR reads using CATT. In the table there are over 2,500 delta-chain clones, less than 3.5% of which are singletons. The ends were cut back, 0 bases at V and 1 base at J, with 20 bases in the middle. CDR3 size: 18 residues. Germline CDR1 reads GEAIGNYY; CDR2 reads EKD. By frequency in the sample, this clone is medium-sized. This may come from a read error, since a much larger clone is one base off. Sequencing was done on a sample of gamma-delta T cells. The chain combines TRDV2 with TRDJ1, with TRDD3 as a possible D gene (5 bases). The sequence was collected from a human donor. It is not recorded whose cells these are; they may come from a transplant donor. The CDR3, as DNA: TGTGCCTGTGACACCGTTGGGGCTCGGATTGGTTCCACCGATAAACTCATCTTT. This gives the protein CACDTVGARIGSTDKLIF.